The sample holds a few counts of the clone carrying this T cell receptor beta chain. As yet, its antigen is unknown. The authors made TCR cDNA by 5'RACE template switching, adding a universal primer site and UMIs. TCRdb re-analysed the 5' RACE reads in MiXCR, keeping a single row per CDR3 protein. The table shows hundreds of thousands of distinct CDR3 sequences, with less than 9.5% occurring only once. The data are from a study of T cells after yellow fever vaccination. The overall study: Preparation used SMART-Seq v4 Ultra Low Input for the low-cell-number fractions.

Findings and limits, study-wide: Of the clonotypes, a small share occurred in both CD4 and CD8 compartments.

The material was PBMCs, obtained about 49 days after the first yellow fever vaccination. This TCR derives from a young man who received the YFV17D yellow fever vaccine.

Written as DNA, the CDR3 is TGCAGTGCTACCGGGACTTATGAAGAGACCCAGTACTTC. Translated, it gives CSATGTYEETQYF. This rearrangement joins TRBV20-1 to TRBJ2-5; D is perhaps TRBD2 (6 bases). The CDR3 spans 13 residues. V lost 4 bases to trimming and J lost 3 bases, with 12 bases between them. In germline, CDR1 is DFQATT, CDR2 SNEGSKA (reference sequence).